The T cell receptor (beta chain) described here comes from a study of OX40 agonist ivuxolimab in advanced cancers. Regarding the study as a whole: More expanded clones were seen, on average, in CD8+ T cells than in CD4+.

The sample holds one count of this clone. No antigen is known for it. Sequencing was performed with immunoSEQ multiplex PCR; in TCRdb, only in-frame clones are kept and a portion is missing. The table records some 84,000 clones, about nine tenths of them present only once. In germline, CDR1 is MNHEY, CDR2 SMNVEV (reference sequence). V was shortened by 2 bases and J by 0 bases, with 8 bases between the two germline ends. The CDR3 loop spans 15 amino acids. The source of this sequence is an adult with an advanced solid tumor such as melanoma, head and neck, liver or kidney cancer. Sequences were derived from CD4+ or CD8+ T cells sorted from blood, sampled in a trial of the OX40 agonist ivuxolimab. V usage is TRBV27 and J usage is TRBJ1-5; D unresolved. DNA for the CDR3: TGTGCCAGCAGTTTAGGTCCCGTTAGCAATCAGCCCCAGCATTTT. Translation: CASSLGPVSNQPQHF.